These 5 T cell receptor beta chains were all obtained from the same sample, sequenced in a study of blood T cell repertoires in COVID-19. TCRdb's copy holds only in-frame clones and misses some; the assay was immunoSEQ multiplex PCR. The data show around 300,000 clones, with roughly 87% seen just once and 9% to 9.5% held by the top ten. The sequenced material came from peripheral blood. Receptors were obtained from a young man with active or convalescent COVID-19.

V and J are TRBV9 and TRBJ1-6, with a tentative D call TRBD1 (6 bases). The V gene's germline CDR1 is SGDLS and CDR2 YYNGEE. This CDR3 region has 18 residues. V lost 4 bases and J lost 0, with 17 bases in between. The CDR3 loop is CASSLRDTTSSYNSPLHF. The CDR3 DNA reads TGTGCCAGCAGCCTCCGGGACACCACAAGCTCCTATAATTCACCCCTCCACTTT. Complete variable domain (other parts from reference TRBV9 and TRBJ1-6): DSGVTQTPKHLITATGQRVTLRCSPRSGDLSVYWYQQSLDQGLQFLIQYYNGEERAKGNILERFSAQQFPDLHSELNLSSLELGDSALYFCASSLRDTTSSYNSPLHFGNGTRLTVT.

The chain links TRBV27 to TRBJ2-3; D possibly corresponds to TRBD1 (6 bases). There are 15 residues in the CDR3. Looked up from germline, CDR1 is MNHEY and CDR2 is SMNVEV (reference sequence). V was trimmed by 4 bases and J by 0 bases, leaving 11 bases between them. This CDR3 reads CASSSTGSSTDTQYF. The CDR3 nucleotides read TGTGCCAGCAGTTCAACAGGGTCTAGCACAGATACGCAGTATTTT.

This clone was seen a few times. This chain connects TRBV27 to TRBJ1-2, with D perhaps TRBD1 (6 bases). V was pared by 5 bases and J by 6 bases, with 13 bases between. This CDR3 is 13 amino acids long. The V gene's germline CDR1 is MNHEY and CDR2 SMNVEV (reference sequence). In DNA, the CDR3 is TGTGCCAGCAGTGACAGGCCCCTAGATGGCTACACCTTC. Its translation is CASSDRPLDGYTF.

This chain uses TRBV5-6 with TRBJ1-3, with D unresolved. This CDR3 has 16 amino acids. Trimming removed 4 bases at V and 0 bases at J, with 14 bases between. Germline CDR1 and CDR2: SGHDT and YYEEEE. The CDR3 loop is CASSLRPIRSGNTIYF. Written as DNA, the CDR3 is TGTGCCAGCAGCCTACGCCCCATACGCTCTGGAAACACCATATATTTT.

The rearrangement links TRBV4-2 to TRBJ1-5; perhaps TRBD1 as D (6 bases). This CDR3 is 17 amino acids long. V gave up 0 bases and J gave up 4 bases, with 16 bases separating them. Germline CDR1 and CDR2: LGHNA and YNFKEQ. CDR3 DNA sequence: TGTGCCAGCAGCCAAGATTTTGGACAGTCCCTAAATCAGCCCCAGCATTTT. It is translated as CASSQDFGQSLNQPQHF.